The TCR beta chain under discussion was sequenced for a study of T-cell memory formation after mild COVID-19 (dated by TCRdb to the early 2020s). About the study as a whole: Most TCR sequence clusters were specific to one of the two donors. Longitudinal TCRalpha and TCRbeta repertoire sequencing tracked T-cell clones expanding and contracting after mild COVID-19 in a couple of donors. Two young, previously healthy adult volunteers made up the cohort, one male and one female. Summary of the overall study and its limitations: Clones that contracted from day 15 to 85 showed balanced CD4/CD8 phenotypes, whereas a second wave of clones that expanded from day 15 to 37 leaned towards CD4+. Some responding clones were detected in pre-infection memory, which suggested that pre-existing cross-reactive memory T cells had joined the SARS-CoV-2 response. Contracting CD4+ clones were located mainly in the CM and EM memory subsets, whereas CD8+ clones were found to be enriched in EMRA. Whether the second-wave clones peaking on day 37 were SARS-CoV-2 specific was not confirmed. Only a couple of mild cases were covered by the study, and larger cohorts that include severe cases with pre-infection samples were considered necessary.

Ficoll-Paque density gradient centrifugation was the method used to isolate PBMCs. Instrument used: Illumina NovaSeq 6000. cDNA libraries for TCRalpha and TCRbeta were prepared by 5'RACE using constant-segment primers, with sample barcodes and unique molecular identifiers added. RNA was extracted from every sample with Trizol reagent. Amplification of the libraries took two PCR steps, and the second step added a second sample barcode plus Illumina TruSeq adapters. The libraries were sequenced on an Illumina NovaSeq using 2 x 150 bp paired-end reads. As for how the authors treated the data: The reads were demultiplexed and collapsed into UMI-guided consensus sequences using migec v1.2.7. Using mixcr v2.1.11, UMI consensuses were aligned to TRA and TRB V and J templates and then assembled into clonotypes. Expanded or contracted clonotypes were those called significant by both edgeR and NoisET, with noise models trained on biological replicates. For edgeR calls, a false discovery rate-adjusted p below 0.01 and a log2 fold-change threshold of 1 were applied. As an exploratory analysis of dynamics, max-normalized trajectories of the 1000 most abundant clonotypes were examined with PCA combined with hierarchical clustering. Separately sequenced CD4+ and CD8+ repertoires were used to assign a CD4 or CD8 phenotype to each responding clone. The raw public data were reprocessed by TCRdb itself: fastp quality trimming at Q25, MiXCR clonotype calling, in-frame beta chains only. Each entry is one CDR3 protein sequence, shown with its most common DNA and genes. The V and J calls and clone size come from TCRdb's table, not from the authors' own analysis. The sample table contains 400,000 to 500,000 distinct CDR3 sequences; only one count was recorded for around 24% of them. Around 9% of the sample is in the top ten clones.

This clonotype showed up just a few times. No cognate antigen has been identified for it. No per-base quality is available; no much larger clone lies one base away. Taken from the germline V gene (reference sequence), the CDR1 and CDR2 loops are SEHNR and FQNEAQ. Trimming takes 2 bases from V and 4 bases from J, and the germline ends sit 21 bases apart. The CDR3 numbers 18 residues from cysteine through phenylalanine. Of all the DNA, just the CDR3 is kept, 54 bases in frame from base 1. This sequence uses TRBV7-9 and TRBJ2-1; confidence is insufficient to name the D gene. This TCR was sampled from an adult woman who had mild COVID-19 (a few samples of this study predate the infection). The sample titles of this study are shuffled in the database, so cell type and time point are left out; the donor was told from shared clones. The specimen sequenced was PBMCs or a T cell subset sorted from them (not recorded which). CDR3 loop: CASSLTDVSRFGYNEQFF. The nucleotide sequence is given as TGTGCCAGCAGCTTAACCGACGTTTCTAGGTTTGGATACAATGAGCAGTTCTTC. Full variable domain (CDR3 extended with the reference TRBV7-9 and TRBJ2-1 proteins): DTGVSQNPRHKITKRGQNVTFRCDPISEHNRLYWYRQTLGQGPEFLTYFQNEAQLEKSRLLSDRFSAERPKGSFSTLEIQRTEQGDSAMYLCASSLTDVSRFGYNEQFFGPGTRLTVL.